This T cell receptor beta chain was retrieved from a study of T cell repertoires in cytomegalovirus infection. Study overall: CMV epitopes used comprised recently identified HLA-C-restricted ones and well-studied HLA-B-restricted ones. An indication of both CMV infection and matching HLA type came from public TCR beta signatures. General study points: Clonotype analysis showed dominance of the ex vivo response by HLA-C-restricted CMV-specific TCR beta clonotypes.

MiXCR was run by TCRdb on the reads, yielding one entry per CDR3 protein. The table lists 95,000 to 120,000 distinct CDR3 sequences, roughly 31% of them singletons. With regard to this clonotype: Its specificity is not known.

Germline values: CDR1 SGHTA, CDR2 FQGNSA. V was clipped by 5 bases and J by 5 bases, with 22 bases between them. CDR3 length: 16 amino acids. The source was CD8+ T cells from cultured PBMCs, collected from culture after CMV antigen stimulation. The chain uses TRBV7-2 and TRBJ2-7; weak D call: TRBD2 (7 bases). The TCR sequence derives from a human donor in good health (CMV status not recorded). Some clones in this sample may be carry-over from other donors' samples. The CDR3: CASSLAGGRGRNEQYF. DNA of the CDR3: TGTGCCAGCAGCCTGGCCGGGGGGCGGGGTCGGAACGAGCAGTACTTC.